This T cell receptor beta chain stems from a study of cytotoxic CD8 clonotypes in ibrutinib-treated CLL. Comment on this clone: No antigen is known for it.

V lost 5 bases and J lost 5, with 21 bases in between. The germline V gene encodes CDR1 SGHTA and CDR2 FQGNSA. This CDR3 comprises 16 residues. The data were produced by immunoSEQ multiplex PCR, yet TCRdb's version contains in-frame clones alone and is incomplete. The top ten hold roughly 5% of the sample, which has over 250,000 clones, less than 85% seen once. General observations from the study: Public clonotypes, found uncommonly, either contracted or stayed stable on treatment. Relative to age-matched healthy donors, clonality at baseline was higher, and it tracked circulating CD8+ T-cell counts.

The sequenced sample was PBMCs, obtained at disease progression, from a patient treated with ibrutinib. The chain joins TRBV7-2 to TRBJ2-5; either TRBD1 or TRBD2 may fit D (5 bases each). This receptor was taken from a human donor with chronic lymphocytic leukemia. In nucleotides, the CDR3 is TGTGCCAGCAGCCCCCCGGGACCGAGGGTGGTGGAGACCCAGTACTTC. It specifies CASSPPGPRVVETQYF.